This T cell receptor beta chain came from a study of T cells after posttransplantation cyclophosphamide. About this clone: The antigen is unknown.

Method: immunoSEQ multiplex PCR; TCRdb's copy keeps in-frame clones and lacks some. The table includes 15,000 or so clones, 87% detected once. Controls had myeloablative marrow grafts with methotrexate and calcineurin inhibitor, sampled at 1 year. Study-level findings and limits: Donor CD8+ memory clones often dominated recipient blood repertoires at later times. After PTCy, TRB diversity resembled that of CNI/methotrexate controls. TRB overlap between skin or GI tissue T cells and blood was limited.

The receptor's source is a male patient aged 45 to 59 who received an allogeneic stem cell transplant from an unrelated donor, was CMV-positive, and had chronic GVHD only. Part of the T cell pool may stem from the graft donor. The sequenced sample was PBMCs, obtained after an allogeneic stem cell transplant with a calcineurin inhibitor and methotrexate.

The CDR3, as DNA: TGTGCCAGCAGCATCATCGACAGGGTCGGGGTGGCTTTCTTT. This encodes CASSIIDRVGVAFF. The chain carries TRBV5-4 and TRBJ1-1, with 7 positions matching TRBD1. The CDR3 covers 14 residues. From germline, CDR1 is SGHNT and CDR2 YYREEE (reference sequence). With V trimmed by 4 bases and J by 11 bases, 14 bases remained unmatched.